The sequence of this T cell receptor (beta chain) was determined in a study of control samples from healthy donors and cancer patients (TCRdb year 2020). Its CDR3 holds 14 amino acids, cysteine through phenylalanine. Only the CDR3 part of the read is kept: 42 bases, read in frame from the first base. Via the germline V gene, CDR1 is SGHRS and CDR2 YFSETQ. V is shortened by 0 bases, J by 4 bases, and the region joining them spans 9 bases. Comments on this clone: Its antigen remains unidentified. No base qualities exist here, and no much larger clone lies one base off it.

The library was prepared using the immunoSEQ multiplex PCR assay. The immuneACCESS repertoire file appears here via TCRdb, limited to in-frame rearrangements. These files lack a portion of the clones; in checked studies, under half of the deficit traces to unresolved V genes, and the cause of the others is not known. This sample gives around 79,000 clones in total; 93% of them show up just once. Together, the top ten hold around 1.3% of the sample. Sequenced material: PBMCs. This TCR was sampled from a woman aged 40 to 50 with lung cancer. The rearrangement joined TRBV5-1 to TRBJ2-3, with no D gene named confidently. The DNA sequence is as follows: TGCGCCAGCAGCTTGGCCTCAAGACCAGATACGCAGTATTTT. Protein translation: CASSLASRPDTQYF.